This T cell receptor beta chain was profiled in a study of blood T cell repertoires in COVID-19. As for the study in general: Some COVID-19 samples were acute and others convalescent; all came from the United States, Italy and Spain.

As processed by the authors: Quantification of nucleated cells was approximated via reference gene primer amplification. Profiled with immunoSEQ multiplex PCR; TCRdb holds only in-frame clones, not every one. The DNA was the basis for D and trimming; V, J and clone size are from that table. Of about 280,000 clones detected, approximately 83% appear once; the ten largest clones hold 8% to 10%. CDR3 length equals 14 residues. Germline V gene sequence: CDR1 SGDLS, CDR2 YYNGEE. Trimming cost V 0 bases and J 6 bases; bases outside gene matches: 3. The rearrangement links TRBV9 to TRBJ1-1; 9 nucleotides align to TRBD1. This clonotype was obtained from a woman aged 45-65 years who had recovered from COVID-19. Source material: peripheral blood. The CDR3 is CASSVGGTGPEAFF. As DNA, the CDR3 is TGTGCCAGCAGCGTAGGGGGGACAGGGCCTGAAGCTTTCTTT.